What follows are 7 T cell receptor beta chains derived from one specimen sequenced in a study of patients and donors after allogeneic stem cell transplantation. TCRdb reprocessed the RT-PCR reads with MiXCR, giving one entry per CDR3 protein. Among around 160,000 distinct CDR3 sequences listed, about 32% were seen once. Material for sequencing was blood, either unsorted or a sorted T cell fraction (not recorded which). The source of these receptors is a human donor who was either an allogeneic HSCT recipient or a stem cell or donor lymphocyte infusion donor (not recorded which). It is not recorded whose cells these are; they may come from a transplant donor.

This clonotype has a handful of counts. The chain uses TRBV18 and TRBJ1-3; 7 bases map to TRBD1. The CDR3 has 16 amino acids. Germline V gives CDR1 KGHSH, CDR2 LQKENI. The ends lost 5 bases at V and 4 bases at J; junction bases unmatched: 11. The CDR3 DNA reads TGTGCCAGCTCAGCCTTTCAGGGGGAGGCCGGAAACACCATATATTTT. It yields the protein CASSAFQGEAGNTIYF.

This clonotype showed up many times. The V gene is TRBV28, the J gene TRBJ1-2; D ambiguous. CDR3 length: 13 residues. Germline loops: CDR1 MDHEN, CDR2 SYDVKM. V was trimmed by 6 bases and J by 5 bases, leaving 13 bases between them. The CDR3 loop is CASSLGPGYGYTF. In DNA form, the CDR3 reads TGTGCCAGCAGCCTCGGACCGGGGTATGGCTACACCTTC.

This clonotype occurred a few times. V gene TRBV25-1 combines with J gene TRBJ2-3; 14 bases match TRBD2. CDR3 length: 18 residues. CDR1 MGHDK and CDR2 SYGVNS come from the germline V gene. Trimming took 2 bases from V and 5 from J; bases not matched to a gene: 9. This CDR3 is CASSELPGLAGVQDTQYF. CDR3 bases: TGTGCCAGCAGTGAACTGCCGGGACTAGCGGGAGTGCAAGATACGCAGTATTTT.

V is TRBV20-1 and J is TRBJ2-3; possibly TRBD2 for D (6 bases). Germline V lookup: CDR1 DFQATT, CDR2 SNEGSKA (reference sequence). The CDR3 loop spans 14 amino acids. Trimming stripped 3 bases from V and 2 bases from J, with 12 bases between. The CDR3: CSASREPYTDTQYF. CDR3 bases: TGCAGTGCTAGCCGGGAGCCGTACACAGATACGCAGTATTTT.

J is TRBJ2-5 and V is TRBV2; D gene uncertain. Germline loops: CDR1 SNHLY, CDR2 FYNNEI. The CDR3 is 16 amino acids. V dropped 2 bases and J dropped 4 bases, with 17 bases sitting between them. The CDR3 DNA sequence: TGTGCCAGCAGTGAACGCCTCCGGGCGTGGGGAGAGACCCAGTACTTC. It translates to CASSERLRAWGETQYF.

This clonotype came up many times. The chain links TRBV10-3 to TRBJ1-2; D perhaps matches TRBD1 (5 bases). The germline CDR1 and CDR2 sequences are ENHRY and SYGVKD. Trimming left V 2 bases short and J 0 bases short, with 16 bases between. The CDR3 has 17 amino acids. CDR3 amino acids: CAISEGIGTAANYGYTF. CDR3 nucleotide sequence: TGTGCCATCAGTGAGGGGATTGGGACGGCGGCTAACTATGGCTACACCTTC.

This clonotype has a handful of counts. The V gene is TRBV5-1, the J gene TRBJ1-1, with a weak D call TRBD1 (5 bases). Germline CDR1 reads SGHRS; CDR2 reads YFSETQ. The V end was cut by 7 bases, the J end by 5 bases, with 12 bases between. This CDR3 spans 12 amino acids. The CDR3 here is CASHEGLTEAFF. As DNA, the CDR3 is TGCGCCAGCCACGAGGGGTTGACTGAAGCTTTCTTT.